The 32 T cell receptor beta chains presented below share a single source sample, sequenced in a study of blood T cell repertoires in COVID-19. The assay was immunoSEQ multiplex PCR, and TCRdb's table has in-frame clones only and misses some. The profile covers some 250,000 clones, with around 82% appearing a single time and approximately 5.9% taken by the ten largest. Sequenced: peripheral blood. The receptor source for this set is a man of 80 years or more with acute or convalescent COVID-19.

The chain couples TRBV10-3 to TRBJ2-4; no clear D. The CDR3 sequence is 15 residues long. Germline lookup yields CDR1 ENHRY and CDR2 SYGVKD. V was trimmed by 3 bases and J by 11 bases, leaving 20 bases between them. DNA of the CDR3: TGTGCCATCAGTGACCCCAATGATCCTTTTACTCTTCAGTACTTC. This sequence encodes CAISDPNDPFTLQYF.

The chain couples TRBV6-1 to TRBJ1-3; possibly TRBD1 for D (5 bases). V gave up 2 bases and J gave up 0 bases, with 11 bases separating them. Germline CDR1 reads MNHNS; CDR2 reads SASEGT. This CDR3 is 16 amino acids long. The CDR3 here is CASSEQGPSSGNTIYF. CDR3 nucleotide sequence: TGTGCCAGCAGTGAACAGGGCCCCAGCTCTGGAAACACCATATATTTT.

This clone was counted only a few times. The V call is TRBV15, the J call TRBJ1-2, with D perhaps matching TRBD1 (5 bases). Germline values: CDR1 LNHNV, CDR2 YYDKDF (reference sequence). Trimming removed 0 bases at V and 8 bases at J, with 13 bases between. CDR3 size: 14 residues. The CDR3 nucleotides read TGTGCCACCAGCAGAGATGGGGGGGTCTCGGGCTACACCTTC. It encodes CATSRDGGVSGYTF.

CDR3 nucleotides: TGTGCCAGCAGCTTGGGCAGGGCGGAAAAACTGTTTTTT. Translated: CASSLGRAEKLFF. V gene TRBV7-2 combines with J gene TRBJ1-4, with D possibly matching TRBD1 (5 bases). Germline V lookup: CDR1 SGHTA, CDR2 FQGNSA. The CDR3 extends over 13 amino acids. Trimming shortened V by 3 bases and J by 8 bases, and 10 bases separated the two germline ends.

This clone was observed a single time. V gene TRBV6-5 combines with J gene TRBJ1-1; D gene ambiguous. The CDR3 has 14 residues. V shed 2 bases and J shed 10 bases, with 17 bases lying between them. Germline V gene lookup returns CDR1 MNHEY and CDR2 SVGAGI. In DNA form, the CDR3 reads TGTGCCAGCAGTTACGATTTCACCGCGCCGGTAGCTTTCTTT. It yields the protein CASSYDFTAPVAFF.

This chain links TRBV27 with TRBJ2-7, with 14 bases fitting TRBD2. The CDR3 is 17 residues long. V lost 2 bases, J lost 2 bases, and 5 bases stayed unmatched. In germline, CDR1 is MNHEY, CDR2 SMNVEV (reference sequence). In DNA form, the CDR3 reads TGTGCCAGCAGTTTAAGACTAGCGGGAGGGCAGACCTACGAGCAGTACTTC. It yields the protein CASSLRLAGGQTYEQYF.

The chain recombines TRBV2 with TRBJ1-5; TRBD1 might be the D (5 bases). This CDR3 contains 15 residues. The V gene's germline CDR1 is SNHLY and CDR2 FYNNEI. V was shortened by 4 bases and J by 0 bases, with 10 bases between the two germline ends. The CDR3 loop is CASSGQTISNQPQHF. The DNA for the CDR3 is TGTGCCAGCAGTGGACAGACCATTAGCAATCAGCCCCAGCATTTT.

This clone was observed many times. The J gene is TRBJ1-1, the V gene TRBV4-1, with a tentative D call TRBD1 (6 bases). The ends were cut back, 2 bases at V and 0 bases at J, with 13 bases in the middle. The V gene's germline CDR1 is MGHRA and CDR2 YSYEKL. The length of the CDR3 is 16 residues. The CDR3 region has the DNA TGCGCCAGCAGCCAACTGGACAGATTCCTGAACACTGAAGCTTTCTTT. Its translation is CASSQLDRFLNTEAFF.

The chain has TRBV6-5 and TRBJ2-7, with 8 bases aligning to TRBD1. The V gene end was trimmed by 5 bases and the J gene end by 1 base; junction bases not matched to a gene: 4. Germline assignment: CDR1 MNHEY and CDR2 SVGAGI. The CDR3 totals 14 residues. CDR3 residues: CASSTGGSSYEQYF. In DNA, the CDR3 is TGTGCCAGCAGTACAGGGGGGTCGTCCTACGAGCAGTACTTC.

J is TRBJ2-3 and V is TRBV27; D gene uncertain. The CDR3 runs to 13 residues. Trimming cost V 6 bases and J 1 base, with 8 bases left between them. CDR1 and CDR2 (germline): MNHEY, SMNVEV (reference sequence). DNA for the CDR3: TGTGCCAGCAGATCGGTGGGCACAGATACGCAGTATTTT. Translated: CASRSVGTDTQYF.

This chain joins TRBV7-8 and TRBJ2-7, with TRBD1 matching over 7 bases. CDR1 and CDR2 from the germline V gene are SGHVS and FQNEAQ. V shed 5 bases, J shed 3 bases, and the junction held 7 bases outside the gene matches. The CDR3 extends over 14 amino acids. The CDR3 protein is CASSPQTGIYEQYF. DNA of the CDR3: TGTGCCAGCAGCCCACAGACAGGGATCTACGAGCAGTACTTC. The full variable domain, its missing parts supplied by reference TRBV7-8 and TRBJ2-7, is GAGVSQSPRYKVAKRGQDVALRCDPISGHVSLFWYQQALGQGPEFLTYFQNEAQLDKSGLPSDRFFAERPEGSVSTLKIQRTQQEDSAVYLCASSPQTGIYEQYFGPGTRLTVT.

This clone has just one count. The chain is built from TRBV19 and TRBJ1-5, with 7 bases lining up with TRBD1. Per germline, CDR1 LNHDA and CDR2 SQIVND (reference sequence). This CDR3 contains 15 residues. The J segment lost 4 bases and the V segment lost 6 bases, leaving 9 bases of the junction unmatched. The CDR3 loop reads CASSSRTGQNQPQHF. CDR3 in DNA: TGTGCCAGTAGCTCTCGGACAGGACAAAATCAGCCCCAGCATTTT.

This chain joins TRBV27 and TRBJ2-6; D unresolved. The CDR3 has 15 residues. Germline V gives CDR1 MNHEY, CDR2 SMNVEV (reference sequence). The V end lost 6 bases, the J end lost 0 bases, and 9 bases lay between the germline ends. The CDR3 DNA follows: TGTGCCAGCAGGCAAACAATCTCTGGGGCCAACGTCCTGACTTTC. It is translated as CASRQTISGANVLTF.

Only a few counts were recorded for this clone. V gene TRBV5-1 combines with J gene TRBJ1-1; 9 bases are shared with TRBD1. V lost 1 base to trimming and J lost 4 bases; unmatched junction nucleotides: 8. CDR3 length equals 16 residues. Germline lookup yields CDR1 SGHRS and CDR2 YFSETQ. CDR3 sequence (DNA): TGCGCCAGCAGCTTGCAGGGACTGACAGGGGGCACTGAAGCTTTCTTT. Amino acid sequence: CASSLQGLTGGTEAFF.

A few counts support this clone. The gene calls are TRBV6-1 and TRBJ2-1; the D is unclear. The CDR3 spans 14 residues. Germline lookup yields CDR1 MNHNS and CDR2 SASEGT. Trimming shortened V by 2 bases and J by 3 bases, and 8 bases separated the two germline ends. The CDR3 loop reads CASSEQVYYNEQFF. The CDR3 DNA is TGTGCCAGCAGTGAACAGGTTTACTACAATGAGCAGTTCTTC.

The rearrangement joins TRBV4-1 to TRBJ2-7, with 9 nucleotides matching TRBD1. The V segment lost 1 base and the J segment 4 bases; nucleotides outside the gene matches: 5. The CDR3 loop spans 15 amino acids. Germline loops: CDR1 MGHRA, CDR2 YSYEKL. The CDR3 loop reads CASSQGQGGGYEQYF. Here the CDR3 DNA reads TGCGCCAGCAGCCAAGGACAGGGGGGGGGTTACGAGCAGTACTTC.

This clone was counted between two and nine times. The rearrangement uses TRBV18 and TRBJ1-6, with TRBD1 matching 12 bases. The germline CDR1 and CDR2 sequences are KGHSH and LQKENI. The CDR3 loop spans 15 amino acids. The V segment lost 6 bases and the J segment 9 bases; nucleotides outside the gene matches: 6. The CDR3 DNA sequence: TGTGCCAGCTCGCGGGACAGGGGGCCTGGTTCACCCCTCCACTTT. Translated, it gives CASSRDRGPGSPLHF.

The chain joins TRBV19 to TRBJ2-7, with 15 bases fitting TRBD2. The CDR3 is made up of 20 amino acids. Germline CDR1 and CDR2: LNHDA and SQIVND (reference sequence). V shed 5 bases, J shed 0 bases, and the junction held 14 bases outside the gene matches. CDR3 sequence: CASSGVGRTSGRVSSYEQYF. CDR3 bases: TGTGCCAGTAGTGGAGTCGGACGGACTAGCGGGAGGGTGAGCTCCTACGAGCAGTACTTC.

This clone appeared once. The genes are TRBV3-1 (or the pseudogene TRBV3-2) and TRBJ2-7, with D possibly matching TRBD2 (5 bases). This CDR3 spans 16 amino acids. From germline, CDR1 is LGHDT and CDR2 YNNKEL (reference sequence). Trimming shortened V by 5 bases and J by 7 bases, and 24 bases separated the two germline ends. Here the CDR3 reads CASSVRGGPLVNEQYF. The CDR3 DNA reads TGTGCCAGCAGCGTTCGAGGAGGCCCCCTCGTGAATGAGCAGTACTTC.

The CDR3 sequence: CASSRGTASGNTIYF. CDR3 nucleotides: TGTGCCAGCAGTAGAGGGACAGCCTCTGGAAACACCATATATTTT. This chain joins TRBV6-5 and TRBJ1-3; TRBD1 agrees at 7 bases. J was trimmed by 0 bases and V by 5 bases; bases with no gene match: 4. The CDR3 covers 15 residues. CDR1 and CDR2 from the germline V gene are MNHEY and SVGAGI.

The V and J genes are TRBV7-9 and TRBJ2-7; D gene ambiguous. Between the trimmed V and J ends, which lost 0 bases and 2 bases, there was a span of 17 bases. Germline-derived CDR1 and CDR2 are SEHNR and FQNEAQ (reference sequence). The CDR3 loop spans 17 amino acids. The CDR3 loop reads CASSLAQSSGSTYEQYF. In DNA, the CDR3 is TGTGCCAGCAGCTTAGCGCAATCTAGTGGCAGCACCTACGAGCAGTACTTC. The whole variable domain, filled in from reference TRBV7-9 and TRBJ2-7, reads DTGVSQNPRHKITKRGQNVTFRCDPISEHNRLYWYRQTLGQGPEFLTYFQNEAQLEKSRLLSDRFSAERPKGSFSTLEIQRTEQGDSAMYLCASSLAQSSGSTYEQYFGPGTRLTVT.

The DNA for the CDR3 is TGTGCCACCAGCAGAGGACCGGGGGGACTAGCGGGTAACTTACAAGAGACCCAGTACTTC. Translation gives CATSRGPGGLAGNLQETQYF. The chain has TRBV15 and TRBJ2-5; 12 bases agree with TRBD2. Germline V lookup: CDR1 LNHNV, CDR2 YYDKDF (reference sequence). J was trimmed by 2 bases and V by 1 base; bases with no gene match: 14. The CDR3 has 20 amino acids.

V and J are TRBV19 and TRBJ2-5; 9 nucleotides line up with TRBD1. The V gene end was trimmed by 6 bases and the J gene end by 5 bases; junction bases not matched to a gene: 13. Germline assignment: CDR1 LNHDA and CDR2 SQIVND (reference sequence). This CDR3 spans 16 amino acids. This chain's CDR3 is CASSTRRGTGSETQYF. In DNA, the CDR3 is TGTGCCAGTAGCACCCGACGTGGGACAGGGAGCGAGACCCAGTACTTC.

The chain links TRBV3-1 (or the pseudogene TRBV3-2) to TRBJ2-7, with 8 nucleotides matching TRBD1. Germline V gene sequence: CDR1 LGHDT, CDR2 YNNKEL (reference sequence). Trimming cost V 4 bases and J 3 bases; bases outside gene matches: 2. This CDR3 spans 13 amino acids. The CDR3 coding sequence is TGTGCCAGCAGCCGAGGGACAGGCTACGAGCAGTACTTC. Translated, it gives CASSRGTGYEQYF.

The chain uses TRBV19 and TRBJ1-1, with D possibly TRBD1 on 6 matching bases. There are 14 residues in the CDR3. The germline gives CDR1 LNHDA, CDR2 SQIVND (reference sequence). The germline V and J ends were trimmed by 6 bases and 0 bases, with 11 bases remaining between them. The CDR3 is CASRIGQLNTEAFF. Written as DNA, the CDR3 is TGTGCCAGTAGAATCGGACAGTTGAACACTGAAGCTTTCTTT. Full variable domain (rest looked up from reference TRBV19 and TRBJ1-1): DGGITQSPKYLFRKEGQNVTLSCEQNLNHDAMYWYRQDPGQGLRLIYYSQIVNDFQKGDIAEGYSVSREKKESFPLTVTSAQKNPTAFYLCASRIGQLNTEAFFGQGTRLTVV.

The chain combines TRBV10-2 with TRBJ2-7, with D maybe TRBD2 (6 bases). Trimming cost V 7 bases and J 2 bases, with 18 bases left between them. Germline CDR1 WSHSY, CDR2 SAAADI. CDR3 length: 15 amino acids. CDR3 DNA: TGCGCCAGCACCCCAGATACGGGAGTAGCCTACGAGCAGTACTTC. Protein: CASTPDTGVAYEQYF.

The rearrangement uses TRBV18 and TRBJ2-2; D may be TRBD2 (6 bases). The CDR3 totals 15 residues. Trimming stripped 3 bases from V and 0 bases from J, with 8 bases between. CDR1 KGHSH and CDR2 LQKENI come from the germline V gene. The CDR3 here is CASSPGLPNTGELFF. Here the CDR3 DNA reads TGTGCCAGCTCACCGGGACTCCCGAACACCGGGGAGCTGTTTTTT.

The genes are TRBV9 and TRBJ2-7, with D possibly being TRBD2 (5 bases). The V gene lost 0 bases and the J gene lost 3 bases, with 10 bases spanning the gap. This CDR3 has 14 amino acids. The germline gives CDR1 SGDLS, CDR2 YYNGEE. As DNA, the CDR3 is TGTGCCAGCAGCGTAGAGGACGGGATCTACGAGCAGTACTTC. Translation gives CASSVEDGIYEQYF.

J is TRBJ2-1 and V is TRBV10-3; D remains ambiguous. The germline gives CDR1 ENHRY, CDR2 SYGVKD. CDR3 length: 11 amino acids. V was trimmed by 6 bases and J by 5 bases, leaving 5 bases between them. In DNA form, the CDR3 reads TGTGCCATCAGCGCAGACAATGAGCAGTTCTTC. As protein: CAISADNEQFF.

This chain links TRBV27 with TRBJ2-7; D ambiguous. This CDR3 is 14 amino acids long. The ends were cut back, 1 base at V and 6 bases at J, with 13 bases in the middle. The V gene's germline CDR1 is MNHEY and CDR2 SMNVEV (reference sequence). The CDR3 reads CASSLFPESGEQYF. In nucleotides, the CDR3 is TGTGCCAGCAGTTTATTCCCGGAGTCCGGCGAGCAGTACTTC.

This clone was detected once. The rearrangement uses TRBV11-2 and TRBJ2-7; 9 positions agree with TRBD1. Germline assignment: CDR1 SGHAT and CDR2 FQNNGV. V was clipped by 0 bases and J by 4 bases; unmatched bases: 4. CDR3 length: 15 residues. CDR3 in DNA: TGTGCCAGCAGCTTAGAGCCGGGACAGGGTTACGAGCAGTACTTC. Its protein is CASSLEPGQGYEQYF.

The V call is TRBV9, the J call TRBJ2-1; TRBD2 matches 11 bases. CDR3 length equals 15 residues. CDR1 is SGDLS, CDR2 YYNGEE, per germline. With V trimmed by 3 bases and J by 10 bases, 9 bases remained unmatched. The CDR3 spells CASSDRLAGFREQFF. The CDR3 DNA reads TGTGCCAGCAGCGACCGACTAGCGGGATTTCGGGAGCAGTTCTTC.